What follows describes a single TCR beta chain. Its antigen is currently unknown. The CDR3 spans 15 residues. Germline lookup yields CDR1 SGHTS and CDR2 YDEGEE. Between the trimmed V and J ends, which lost 4 bases and 4 bases, there was a span of 15 bases. This sample was included in a study of memory CD4+ T cells and cytomegalovirus serostatus. Study in general: Of the healthy Belgian adults, several were CMV seropositive and 20 to 30 seronegative.

Sequencing used immunoSEQ multiplex PCR; TCRdb keeps in-frame clones, though not all of them. The sample has around 63,000 clones, roughly 75% seen once. Single viable CD3+CD4+CD8-CD45RO+ cells were sorted as the memory CD4+ T cells. Study-level results: The CMV-associated TCR signature appears largely within the CD4+ memory repertoire. About 40% of the roughly 160 known CMV-associated TCRbeta sequences appeared in CD4+ memory. A US-trained random forest predicted CMV serostatus with median AUC 0.91.

Sequenced material: memory CD4+ T cells from blood. This clonotype was sampled from an adult in good health and CMV-seronegative. Some clones in this sample may be carry-over from other donors' samples. The rearrangement joins TRBV5-8 to TRBJ1-5; the D is unclear. The CDR3 sequence: CASSPGYIGNQPQHF. The CDR3 DNA is TGTGCCAGCAGCCCAGGATACATAGGGAATCAGCCCCAGCATTTT.